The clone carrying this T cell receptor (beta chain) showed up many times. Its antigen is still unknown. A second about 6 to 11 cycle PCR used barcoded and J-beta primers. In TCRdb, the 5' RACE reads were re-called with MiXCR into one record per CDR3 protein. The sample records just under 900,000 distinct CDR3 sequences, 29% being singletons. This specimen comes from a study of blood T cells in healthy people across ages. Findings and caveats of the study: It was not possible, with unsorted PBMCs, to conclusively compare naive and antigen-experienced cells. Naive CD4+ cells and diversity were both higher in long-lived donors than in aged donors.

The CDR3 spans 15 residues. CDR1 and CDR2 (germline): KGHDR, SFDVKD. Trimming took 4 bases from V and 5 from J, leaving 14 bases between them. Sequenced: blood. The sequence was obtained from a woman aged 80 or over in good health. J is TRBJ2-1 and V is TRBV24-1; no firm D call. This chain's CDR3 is CATSENKQGNNEQFF. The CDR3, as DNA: TGTGCCACCAGTGAAAATAAGCAAGGGAACAATGAGCAGTTCTTC.